The entry below describes one TCR beta chain. Its target is not known. The sample belongs to a study of CD8+ T cells in alopecia areata. Study summary: Treated patients were scored for severity by percent of scalp affected. General study findings and limits: How baseline CD8+ expansion relates to response remains uncertain (there was one nonresponder). Many expanded lesional clones persisted in scalp and blood during tofacitinib treatment.

Extracted RNA was reverse transcribed, and the resulting cDNA served as sequencing template. Using immunoSEQ multiplex PCR, the repertoire was profiled, and TCRdb retains in-frame clones only, with some absent. This table has 87,000 or so clones, around 70% appearing once. Treatment reported: oral pan-JAK inhibitor, 5-10 mg twice daily. Starting from PBMCs, sorting isolated CD4+ and CD8+ T cells. Germline CDR1 and CDR2: LGHNT and FRNRAP. V dropped 1 base and J dropped 4 bases, with 2 bases sitting between them. This CDR3 is built from 11 residues. The sample here was CD8+ T cells sorted from blood, taken at week 44, from a patient treated with tofacitinib. This clonotype was obtained from a human donor with alopecia areata. The chain carries TRBV12-5 and TRBJ2-7, with D uncertain. In nucleotides, the CDR3 is TGTGCTAGTGGTTTGGGGTACGAGCAGTACTTC. Its protein is CASGLGYEQYF.